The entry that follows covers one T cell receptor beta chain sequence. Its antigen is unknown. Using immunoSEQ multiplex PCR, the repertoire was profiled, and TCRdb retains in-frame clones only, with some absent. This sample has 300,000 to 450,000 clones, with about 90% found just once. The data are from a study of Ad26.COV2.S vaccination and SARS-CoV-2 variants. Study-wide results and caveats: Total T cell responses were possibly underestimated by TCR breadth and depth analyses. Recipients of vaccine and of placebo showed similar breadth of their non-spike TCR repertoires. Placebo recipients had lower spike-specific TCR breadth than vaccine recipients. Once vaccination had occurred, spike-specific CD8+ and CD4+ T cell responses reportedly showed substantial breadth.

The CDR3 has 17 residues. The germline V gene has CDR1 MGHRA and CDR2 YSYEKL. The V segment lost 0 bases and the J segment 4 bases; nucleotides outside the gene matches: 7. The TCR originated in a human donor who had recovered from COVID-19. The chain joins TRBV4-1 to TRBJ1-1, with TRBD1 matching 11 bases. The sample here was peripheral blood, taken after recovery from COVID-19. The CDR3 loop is CASSQEWDRGGITEAFF. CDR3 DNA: TGCGCCAGCAGCCAAGAGTGGGACAGGGGGGGTATCACTGAAGCTTTCTTT.